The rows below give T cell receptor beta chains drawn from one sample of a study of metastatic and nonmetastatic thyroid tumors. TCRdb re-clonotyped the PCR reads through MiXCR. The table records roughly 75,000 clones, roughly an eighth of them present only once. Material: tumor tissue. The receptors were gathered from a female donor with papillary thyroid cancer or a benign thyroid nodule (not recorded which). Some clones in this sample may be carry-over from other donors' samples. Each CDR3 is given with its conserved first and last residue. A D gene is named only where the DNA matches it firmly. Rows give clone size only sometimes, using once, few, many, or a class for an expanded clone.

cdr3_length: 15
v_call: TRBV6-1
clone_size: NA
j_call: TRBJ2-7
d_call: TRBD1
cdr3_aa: CASSRDRVMGNEQYF
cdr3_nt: TGTGCCAGCAGCCGGGACAGGGTAATGGGGAATGAGCAGTACTTC

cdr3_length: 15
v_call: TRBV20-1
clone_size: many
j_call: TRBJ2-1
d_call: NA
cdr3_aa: CSADASSSSYNEQFF
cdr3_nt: TGCAGTGCTGATGCCTCATCCAGCTCCTACAATGAGCAGTTCTTC

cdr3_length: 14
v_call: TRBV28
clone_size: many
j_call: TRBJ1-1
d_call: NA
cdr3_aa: CASSPDPGGTEAFF
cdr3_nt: TGTGCCAGCAGTCCTGACCCTGGGGGCACTGAAGCTTTCTTT

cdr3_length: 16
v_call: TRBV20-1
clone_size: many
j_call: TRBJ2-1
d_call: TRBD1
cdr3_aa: CSAKNPGQGTYNEQFF
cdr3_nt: TGCAGTGCCAAAAACCCGGGACAGGGAACCTACAATGAGCAGTTCTTC

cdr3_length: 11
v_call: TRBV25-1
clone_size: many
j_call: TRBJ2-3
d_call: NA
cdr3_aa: CASSEYDTQYF
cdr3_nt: TGTGCCAGCAGTGAATATGATACGCAGTATTTT

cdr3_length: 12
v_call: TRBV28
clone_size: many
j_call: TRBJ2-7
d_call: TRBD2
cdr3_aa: CASRTSGYEQYF
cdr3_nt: TGTGCCAGCAGGACTAGCGGTTACGAGCAGTACTTC

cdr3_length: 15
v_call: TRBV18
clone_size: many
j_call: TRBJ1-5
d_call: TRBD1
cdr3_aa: CASSPPGQGNQPQHF
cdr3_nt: TGTGCCAGCTCACCACCGGGACAGGGCAATCAGCCCCAGCATTTT

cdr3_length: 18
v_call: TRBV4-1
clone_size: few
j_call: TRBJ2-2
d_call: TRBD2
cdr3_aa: CASSQETGLAGEEGELFF
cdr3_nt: TGCGCCAGCAGCCAAGAAACCGGACTAGCGGGAGAAGAAGGGGAGCTGTTTTTT

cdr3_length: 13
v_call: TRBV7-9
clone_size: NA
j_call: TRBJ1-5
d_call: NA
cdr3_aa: CASSLVGNQPQHF
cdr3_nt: TGTGCCAGCAGCTTAGTTGGGAACCAGCCCCAGCATTTT

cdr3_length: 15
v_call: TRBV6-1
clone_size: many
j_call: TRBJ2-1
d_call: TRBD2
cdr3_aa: CASSPPGLAHHEQFF
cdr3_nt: TGTGCCAGCAGCCCCCCGGGACTAGCCCACCATGAGCAGTTCTTC

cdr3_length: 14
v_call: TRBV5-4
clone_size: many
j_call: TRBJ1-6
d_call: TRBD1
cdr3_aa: CASSFDREGSPLHF
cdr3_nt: TGTGCCAGCAGCTTCGACAGGGAGGGATCACCCCTCCACTTT

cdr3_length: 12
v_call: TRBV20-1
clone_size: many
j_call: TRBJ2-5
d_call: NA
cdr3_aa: CSAREPAKTQYF
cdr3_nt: TGCAGTGCTAGGGAACCTGCGAAGACCCAGTACTTC

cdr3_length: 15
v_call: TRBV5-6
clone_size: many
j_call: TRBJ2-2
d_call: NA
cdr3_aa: CASSLFVLSTGELFF
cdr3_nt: TGTGCCAGCAGCTTGTTTGTTCTCTCCACCGGGGAGCTGTTTTTT

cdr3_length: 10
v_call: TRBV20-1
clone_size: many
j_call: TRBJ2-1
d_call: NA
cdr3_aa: CSARGRGQFF
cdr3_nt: TGCAGTGCTAGAGGCAGGGGACAGTTCTTC

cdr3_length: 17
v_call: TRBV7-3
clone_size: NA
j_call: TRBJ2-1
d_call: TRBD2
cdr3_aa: CANSQTSPGGRAHDQFF
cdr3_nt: TGTGCCAACAGCCAAACGAGTCCGGGCGGGAGGGCCCATGATCAGTTCTTC

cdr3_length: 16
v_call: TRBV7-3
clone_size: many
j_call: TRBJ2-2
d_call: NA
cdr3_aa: CASSLSPSRGIGELFF
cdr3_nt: TGTGCCAGCAGCTTATCCCCTTCTAGAGGGATCGGGGAGCTGTTTTTT

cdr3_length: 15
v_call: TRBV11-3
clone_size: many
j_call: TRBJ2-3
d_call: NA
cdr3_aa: CASSLGGGSTDTQYF
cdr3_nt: TGTGCCAGCAGCTTAGGGGGCGGGAGCACAGATACGCAGTATTTT

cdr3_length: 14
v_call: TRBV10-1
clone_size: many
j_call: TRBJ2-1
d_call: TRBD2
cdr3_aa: CASSELAGGNEQFF
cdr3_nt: TGCGCCAGCAGTGAGCTAGCGGGAGGCAATGAGCAGTTCTTC

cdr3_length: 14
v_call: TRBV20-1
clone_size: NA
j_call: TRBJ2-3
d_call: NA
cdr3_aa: CSARDGGSTDTQYF
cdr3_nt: TGCAGTGCTAGAGATGGCGGGTCGACAGATACGCAGTATTTT

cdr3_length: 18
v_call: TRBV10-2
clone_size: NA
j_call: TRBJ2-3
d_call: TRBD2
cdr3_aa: CASRSLGLAGGGTDTQYF
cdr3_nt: TGCGCCAGCCGCAGTTTGGGACTAGCGGGAGGGGGGACAGATACGCAGTATTTT

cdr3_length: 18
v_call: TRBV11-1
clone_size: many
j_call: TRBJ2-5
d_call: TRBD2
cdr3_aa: CASSPYTTSGSEAETQYF
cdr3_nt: TGTGCCAGCAGCCCTTACACGACTAGCGGGAGTGAGGCAGAGACCCAGTACTTC

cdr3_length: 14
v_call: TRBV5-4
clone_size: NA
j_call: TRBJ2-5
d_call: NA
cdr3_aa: CASSHGTHQETQYF
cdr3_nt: TGTGCCAGCAGCCACGGGACTCACCAAGAGACCCAGTACTTC

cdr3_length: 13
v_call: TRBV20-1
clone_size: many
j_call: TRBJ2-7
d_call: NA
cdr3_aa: CSARDGSSYEQYF
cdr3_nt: TGCAGTGCTAGAGATGGGAGCTCCTACGAGCAGTACTTC

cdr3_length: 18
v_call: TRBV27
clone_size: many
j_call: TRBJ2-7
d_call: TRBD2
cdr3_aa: CASSLYKKTSGFYFEQYF
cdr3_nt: TGTGCCAGCAGTTTATACAAAAAGACTAGCGGTTTCTACTTCGAGCAGTACTTC

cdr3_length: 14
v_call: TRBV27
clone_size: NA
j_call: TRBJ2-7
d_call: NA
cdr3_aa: CASSPGLGSYEQYF
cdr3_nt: TGTGCCAGCAGCCCAGGACTGGGCTCCTACGAGCAGTACTTC

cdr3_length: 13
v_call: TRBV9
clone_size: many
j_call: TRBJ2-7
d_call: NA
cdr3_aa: CASSVDTDGEQYF
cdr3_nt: TGTGCCAGCAGCGTAGATACAGATGGCGAGCAGTACTTC

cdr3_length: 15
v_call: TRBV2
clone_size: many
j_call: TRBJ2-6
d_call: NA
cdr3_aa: CASSAEGVGANVLTF
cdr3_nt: TGTGCCAGCAGTGCGGAGGGAGTTGGGGCCAACGTCCTGACTTTC

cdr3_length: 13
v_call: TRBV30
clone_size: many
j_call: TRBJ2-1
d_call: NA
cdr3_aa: CAWISRGADEQFF
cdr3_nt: TGTGCCTGGATTTCCAGGGGCGCGGATGAGCAGTTCTTC

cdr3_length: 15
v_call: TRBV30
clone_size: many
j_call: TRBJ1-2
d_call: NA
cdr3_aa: CAWNKGTKVYYGYTF
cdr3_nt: TGTGCCTGGAACAAGGGAACAAAAGTGTACTATGGCTACACCTTC

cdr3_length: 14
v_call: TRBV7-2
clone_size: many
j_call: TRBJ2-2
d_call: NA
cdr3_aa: CASSFDPRTGELFF
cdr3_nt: TGTGCCAGCAGCTTCGACCCGAGGACCGGGGAGCTGTTTTTT

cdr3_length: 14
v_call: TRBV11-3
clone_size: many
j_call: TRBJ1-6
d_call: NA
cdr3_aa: CASSLRQASSPLHF
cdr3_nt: TGTGCCAGCAGCTTACGACAGGCCAGTTCACCCCTCCACTTT

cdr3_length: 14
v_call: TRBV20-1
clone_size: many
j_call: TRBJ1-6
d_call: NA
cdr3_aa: CSASDRMGNSPLHF
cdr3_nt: TGCAGTGCTAGTGACAGGATGGGTAATTCACCCCTCCACTTT

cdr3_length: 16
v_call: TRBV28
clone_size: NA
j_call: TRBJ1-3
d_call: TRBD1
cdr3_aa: CASSLSGTGVRNTIYF
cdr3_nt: TGTGCCAGCAGTTTATCTGGGACAGGGGTCAGAAACACCATATATTTT

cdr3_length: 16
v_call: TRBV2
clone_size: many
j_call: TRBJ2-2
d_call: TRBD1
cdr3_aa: CASRRPGQGSTGELFF
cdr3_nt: TGTGCCAGCAGGAGGCCGGGACAGGGGAGCACCGGGGAGCTGTTTTTT

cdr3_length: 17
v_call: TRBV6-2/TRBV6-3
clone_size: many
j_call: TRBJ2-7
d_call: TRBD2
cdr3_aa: CASRNNDWASGIYEQYF
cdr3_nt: TGTGCCAGCAGAAACAATGACTGGGCTAGCGGGATCTACGAGCAGTACTTC

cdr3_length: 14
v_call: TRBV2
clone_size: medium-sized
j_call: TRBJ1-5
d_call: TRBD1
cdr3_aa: CASWRGLGNQPQHF
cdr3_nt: TGTGCCAGCTGGAGGGGGCTTGGCAATCAGCCCCAGCATTTT

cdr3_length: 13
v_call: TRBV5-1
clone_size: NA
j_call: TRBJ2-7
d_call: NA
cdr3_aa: CASSFTVSVGKDF
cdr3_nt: TGCGCCAGCAGTTTTACCGTCTCTGTGGGCAAGGACTTC

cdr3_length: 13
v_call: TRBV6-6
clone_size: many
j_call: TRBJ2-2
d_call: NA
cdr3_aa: CASSYREFGELFF
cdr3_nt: TGTGCCAGCAGTTATCGGGAGTTCGGGGAGCTGTTTTTT

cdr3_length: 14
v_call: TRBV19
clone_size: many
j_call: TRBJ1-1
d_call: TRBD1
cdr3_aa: CASETGGKDTEAFF
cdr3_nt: TGTGCCAGCGAAACAGGGGGGAAGGACACTGAAGCTTTCTTT

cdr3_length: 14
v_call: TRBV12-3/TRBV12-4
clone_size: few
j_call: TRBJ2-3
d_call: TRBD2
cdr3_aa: CASSLQAGVNTQYF
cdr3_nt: TGTGCCAGCAGTCTCCAGGCGGGAGTAAATACGCAGTATTTT

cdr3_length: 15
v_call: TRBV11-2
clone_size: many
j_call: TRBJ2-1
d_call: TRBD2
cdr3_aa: CASSRGLAGHNEQFF
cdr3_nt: TGTGCCAGCAGCCGTGGACTAGCGGGTCACAATGAGCAGTTCTTC

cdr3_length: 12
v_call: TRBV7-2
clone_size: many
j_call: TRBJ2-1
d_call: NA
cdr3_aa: CASSLAVNEQFF
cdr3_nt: TGTGCCAGCAGCTTAGCTGTAAATGAGCAGTTCTTC

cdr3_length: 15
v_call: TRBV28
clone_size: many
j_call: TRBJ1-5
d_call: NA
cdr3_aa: CASSPGFLGNQPQHF
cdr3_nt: TGTGCCAGCAGCCCAGGTTTTTTGGGCAATCAGCCCCAGCATTTT

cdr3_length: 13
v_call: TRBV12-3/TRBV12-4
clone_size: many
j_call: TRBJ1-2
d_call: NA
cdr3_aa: CASSLSGVYGYTF
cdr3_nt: TGTGCCAGCAGTTTATCCGGGGTCTATGGCTACACCTTC

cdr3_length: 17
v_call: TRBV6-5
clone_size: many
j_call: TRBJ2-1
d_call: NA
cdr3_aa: CASSYSSRAFRGNEQFF
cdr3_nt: TGTGCCAGCAGTTACTCCTCGAGAGCCTTCAGGGGCAATGAGCAGTTCTTC

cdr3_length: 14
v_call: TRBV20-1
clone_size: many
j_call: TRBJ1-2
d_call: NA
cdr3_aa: CSASWASWDYGYTF
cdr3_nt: TGCAGTGCTAGTTGGGCGAGCTGGGACTATGGCTACACCTTC

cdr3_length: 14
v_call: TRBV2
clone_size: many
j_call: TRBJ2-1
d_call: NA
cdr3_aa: CASSTLDSYNEQFF
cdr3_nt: TGTGCCAGCAGCACCCTCGACTCCTACAATGAGCAGTTCTTC

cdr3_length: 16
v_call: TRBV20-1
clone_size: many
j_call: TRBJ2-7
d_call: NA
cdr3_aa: CSARDRFRGPDYEQYF
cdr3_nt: TGCAGTGCTAGAGATAGGTTTCGCGGCCCCGACTACGAGCAGTACTTC

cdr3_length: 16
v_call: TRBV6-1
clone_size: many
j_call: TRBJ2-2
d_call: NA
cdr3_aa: CASSSPHLLLGGELFF
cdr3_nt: TGTGCCAGCAGTTCACCACACCTACTCCTTGGGGGGGAGCTGTTTTTT

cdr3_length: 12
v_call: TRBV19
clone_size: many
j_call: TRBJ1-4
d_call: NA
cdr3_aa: CASSVIRGKLFF
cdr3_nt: TGTGCCAGTAGTGTAATCCGTGGGAAACTGTTTTTT

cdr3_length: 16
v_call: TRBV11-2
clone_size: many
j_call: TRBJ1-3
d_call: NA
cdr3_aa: CASSLDAGELANTIYF
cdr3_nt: TGTGCCAGCAGCTTAGATGCAGGGGAGCTAGCAAACACCATATATTTT

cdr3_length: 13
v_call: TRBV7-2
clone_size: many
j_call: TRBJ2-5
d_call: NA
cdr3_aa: CASERGKGETQYF
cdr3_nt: TGTGCCAGCGAAAGGGGGAAGGGGGAGACCCAGTACTTC

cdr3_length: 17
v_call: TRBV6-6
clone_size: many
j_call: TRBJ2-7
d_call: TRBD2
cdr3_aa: CASSYLLPGLAGGEQYF
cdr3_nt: TGTGCCAGCAGTTACCTTCTTCCGGGACTAGCGGGAGGCGAGCAGTACTTC

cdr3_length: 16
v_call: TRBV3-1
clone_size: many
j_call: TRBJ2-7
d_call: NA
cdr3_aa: CASSHISRGAPYEQYF
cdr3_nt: TGTGCCAGCAGCCACATTTCCCGGGGGGCCCCCTACGAGCAGTACTTC

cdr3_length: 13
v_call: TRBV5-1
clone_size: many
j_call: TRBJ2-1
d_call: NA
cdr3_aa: CASSPLWGHEQFF
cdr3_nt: TGCGCCAGCAGCCCCCTATGGGGGCATGAGCAGTTCTTC